These 27 T cell receptor beta chains originate from one sample sequenced in a study of tumor-infiltrating lymphocytes in primary liver carcinoma. DNA and RNA were both co-extracted from around 20-30 mg of bulk tissue that had not been sorted. A primer matching the constant region was used to make TCR beta cDNA from around 550 ng of total RNA. Researchers made the TCR beta libraries by running three nested multiplex PCR rounds with slightly modified ARM-PCR. The first two PCR rounds used TRBV1-TRBV30 forward primers with a C-beta reverse primer, about 10 cycles each. TCRdb independently ran MiXCR on the multiplex PCR reads; one entry per CDR3 protein. The profile shows 99,000 or so distinct CDR3 sequences, approximately 71% of them singletons. The sample comprised liver tumor tissue from sampling region 5. Noted subset: tumor region T5, tumor centre. The receptors here all came from a woman in her fifties or sixties with primary liver carcinoma and hepatitis B virus infection.

This clonotype appeared many times. The germline gene is not matched at one end of the junction; a read error may be the cause. This chain joins TRBV7-7 and TRBJ2-7; TRBD1 agrees at 8 bases. The CDR3 spans 13 residues. Germline-derived CDR1 and CDR2 are SSHAT and FNYEAQ (reference sequence). The CDR3, as DNA: TGTGCTAGCAGCACTAGGACAGGGTCCGAGCAGTACTTC. Translating gives CASSTRTGSEQYF.

About this clonotype: A read error may produce the germline difference seen at one junction end. CDR3 amino acids: CASSYADMVTQYF. DNA of the CDR3: TGTGCCAGCAGTTACGCTGACATGGTTACGCAGTATTTC. J is TRBJ2-3 and V is TRBV6-2 or TRBV6-3; D is undetermined. The CDR3 covers 13 residues. CDR1 and CDR2 from the germline V gene are MNHEY and SVGEGT.

This clonotype was recorded once. The junction does not match germline at one end; this may be a read error. The CDR3 sequence is CACSVSQGVHIYGYTF. CDR3 DNA: TGTGCCTGTAGTGTTTCACAGGGAGTCCACATCTATGGCTACACCTTC. The chain joins TRBV30 to TRBJ1-2; D might be TRBD1 (6 bases). Germline V gene sequence: CDR1 GTSNPN, CDR2 SVGIG (reference sequence). CDR3 length: 16 amino acids.

The V call is TRBV11-2, the J call TRBJ2-2; TRBD2 matches at 8 bases. Germline V lookup: CDR1 SGHAT, CDR2 FQNNGV. CDR3 length equals 15 residues. The trim removed 8 bases at V and 5 bases at J, leaving 10 bases unmatched. CDR3 sequence reads: CASGRRTSRTGELFF. The CDR3 bases are TGTGCCAGCGGCCGCAGGACTAGCAGGACCGGGGAGCTGTTTTTT.

For the CDR3, the DNA is TGCGCCAGCAGCATGGACAGCCGAGCCTACGAGCAGTACTTC. Translated: CASSMDSRAYEQYF. The chain uses TRBV5-1 and TRBJ2-7, with D tentatively TRBD1 (6 bases). CDR1 and CDR2 from the germline V gene are SGHRS and YFSETQ. V shed 4 bases and J shed 2 bases, with 13 bases lying between them. This CDR3 has 14 residues.

This chain connects TRBV11-3 to TRBJ2-3; maybe TRBD1 (6 bases). Trimming shortened V by 5 bases and J by 8 bases, and 26 bases separated the two germline ends. The CDR3 sequence is 17 residues long. Germline V CDR1 and CDR2: SGHNT, YENEEA. CDR3 nucleotides: TGTGCCAGCAGCCGGGCGGCCGGGCAGGGGACCTCAGGTACGCAGTATTTT. Amino acid sequence: CASSRAAGQGTSGTQYF.

This clonotype was detected only once. V usage is TRBV11-2 and J usage is TRBJ2-3; 12 bases are shared with TRBD1. This CDR3 contains 14 residues. Per germline, CDR1 SGHAT and CDR2 FQNNGV. The CDR3 sequence: CVGSRDRGPDTQYF. CDR3 in DNA: TGTGTCGGCAGCCGGGACAGGGGGCCAGATACGCAGTATTTT. The complete variable domain, with remaining parts taken from reference TRBV11-2 and TRBJ2-3, reads EAGVAQSPRYKIIEKRQSVAFWCNPISGHATLYWYQQILGQGPKLLIQFQNNGVVDDSQLPKDRFSAERLKGVDSTLKIQPAKLEDSAVYLCVGSRDRGPDTQYFGPGTRLTVL.

Turning to this clonotype: Germline and junction disagree at one end, which may indicate a read error. V usage is TRBV5-1 and J usage is TRBJ2-4; 9 bases are a match to TRBD1. Germline V gene lookup returns CDR1 SGHRS and CDR2 YFSETQ. The CDR3 is made up of 16 amino acids. The CDR3 region has the DNA TGCGCCAGCGGCTTGGGGGGGACAGGGAGTGTTTACTCTCAGTACTTC. Protein product: CASGLGGTGSVYSQYF.

This clonotype occurred once. Germline and junction disagree at one end, which may indicate a read error. The chain is built from TRBV28 and TRBJ2-3, with D unresolved. Germline CDR1 and CDR2: MDHEN and SYDVKM. The CDR3 consists of 14 residues. The CDR3 nucleotides read TGTGCCAGCAGTCTTGGGGATTACACAGATACGCAGTACTTT. Protein sequence: CASSLGDYTDTQYF. Based on the CDR3 plus reference TRBV28 and TRBJ2-3, the full variable domain is DVKVTQSSRYLVKRTGEKVFLECVQDMDHENMFWYRQDPGLGLRLIYFSYDVKMKEKGDIPEGYSVSREKKERFSLILESASTNQTSMYLCASSLGDYTDTQYFGPGTRLTVL.

This chain connects TRBV11-2 to TRBJ1-2; 7 nucleotides match TRBD1. The J segment lost 5 bases and the V segment lost 2 bases, leaving 5 bases of the junction unmatched. This CDR3 has 14 amino acids. Germline V gene sequence: CDR1 SGHAT, CDR2 FQNNGV. The CDR3 sequence is CASSLIRQGYGYTF. In DNA, the CDR3 is TGTGCCAGCAGCTTAATCAGACAGGGTTATGGCTACACCTTC.

This clonotype was seen just once. In this CDR3 the conserved last residue, phenylalanine or tryptophan, is missing, so a read error is likely. The rearrangement links TRBV29-1 to TRBJ2-4, with D perhaps TRBD2 (6 bases). Trimming took off 6 bases at V and 8 bases at J, with 14 bases between the two ends. This CDR3 comprises 12 residues. The V gene's germline CDR1 is SQVTM and CDR2 ANQGSEA. This chain's CDR3 is CSVGIGGYIQYL. For the CDR3, the DNA is TGCAGCGTCGGAATTGGGGGGTACATTCAGTACTTG.

The CDR3 region is CATKHTGITIDTQYF. The CDR3 region has the DNA TGTGCCACGAAACATACCGGGATTACCATAGATACGCAGTATTTT. The chain has TRBV28 and TRBJ2-3; a weak D match, TRBD2 (5 bases). The germline gives CDR1 MDHEN, CDR2 SYDVKM. Deletions cut 10 bases from V and 5 bases from J, with 22 bases between. The CDR3 contains 15 residues. Based on the CDR3 plus reference TRBV28 and TRBJ2-3, the full variable domain is DVKVTQSSRYLVKRTGEKVFLECVQDMDHENMFWYRQDPGLGLRLIYFSYDVKMKEKGDIPEGYSVSREKKERFSLILESASTNQTSMYLCATKHTGITIDTQYFGPGTRLTVL.

This clonotype was found a few times. The chain employs TRBV28 and TRBJ2-3; D is tentatively TRBD1 or TRBD2 (5 bases each). CDR1 and CDR2 (germline): MDHEN, SYDVKM. Trimming took 6 bases from V and 6 from J, leaving 13 bases between them. This CDR3 region has 13 residues. DNA for the CDR3: TGTGCCAGCAGCAATAGGGGAGTGGATACGCAGTATTTT. It yields the protein CASSNRGVDTQYF.

This clonotype appeared a few times. One junction end does not reproduce the germline sequence, and a read error may be involved. The V gene is TRBV14, the J gene TRBJ2-7; 10 nucleotides match TRBD2. The CDR3 has 18 amino acids. Germline loops: CDR1 SGHDN, CDR2 FVKESK. For the CDR3, the DNA is TGTGTCAGCAGTCAAGACGGGGCTAGCGGGAGACAACGCTACGAGCAGTACTTC. It codes for CVSSQDGASGRQRYEQYF.

To note about this clonotype: Given a much more abundant clone one base away, this may be a read error. The V call is TRBV5-4, the J call TRBJ2-1; tentatively, D is TRBD1 (5 bases). The CDR3 loop spans 14 amino acids. The germline V and J ends were trimmed by 6 bases and 3 bases, with 13 bases remaining between them. In germline, CDR1 is SGHNT, CDR2 YYREEE (reference sequence). CDR3 DNA sequence: TGTGCCAGCATCTCGGACACTGTCTACAATGAGCAGTTCTTC. Its protein is CASISDTVYNEQFF.

The chain combines TRBV5-1 with TRBJ2-1, with D maybe TRBD2 (5 bases). The germline V and J ends were trimmed by 0 bases and 2 bases, with 18 bases remaining between them. Germline V gives CDR1 SGHRS, CDR2 YFSETQ. CDR3 length: 18 residues. The CDR3 DNA reads TGCGCCAGCAGCTTGGCGGTTGGTAGCGAGAGGGCCTACAATGAGCAGTTCTTC. Its protein is CASSLAVGSERAYNEQFF.

In regard to this clonotype: Germline is not matched at one junction end, which may reflect a read error. The chain couples TRBV29-1 to TRBJ1-2; D uncertain. This CDR3 comprises 13 residues. CDR1 is SQVTM, CDR2 ANQGSEA, per germline. Here the CDR3 reads CSVEIGRLHGYTF. The CDR3 DNA sequence: TGCAGCGTTGAGATTGGGCGCCTGCATGGCTACACTTTC.

For this clonotype: Lacking the conserved final phenylalanine or tryptophan, this CDR3 likely reflects a read error. The rearrangement links TRBV11-2 to TRBJ2-2; 7 bases fit TRBD2. The CDR3 spans 14 residues. V shed 5 bases and J 6 bases; nucleotides not matched to a gene: 6. Germline V gives CDR1 SGHAT, CDR2 FQNNGV. CDR3 DNA: TGTGCCAGCAGCAGGTGGGAGGGGTCCGGGGAGCTGTTTAAT. Amino acid sequence: CASSRWEGSGELFN.

Points on this clonotype: It is likely a read error, because the conserved phenylalanine at the end of the CDR3 is missing. This chain joins TRBV11-3 and TRBJ2-1; no clear D gene. Trimming took 6 bases from V and 3 from J, leaving 9 bases between them. This CDR3 contains 13 residues. From germline, CDR1 is SGHNT and CDR2 YENEEA. The CDR3 coding sequence is TGTGCCAGCAGTGCCGGATGCTACAATGAGCAGTTCTTA. It yields the protein CASSAGCYNEQFL.

This clonotype showed up many times. This sequence joins TRBV5-5 and TRBJ2-1; TRBD2 aligns across 7 bases. The V and J ends lost 2 bases and 4 bases, in that order; junction bases with no gene match: 3. Germline loops: CDR1 SGHKS, CDR2 YYEKEE (reference sequence). The CDR3 sequence is 14 residues long. CDR3: CASSFGGGYNEQFF. The CDR3 bases are TGTGCCAGCAGCTTCGGGGGAGGGTACAATGAGCAGTTCTTC.

In the case of this clonotype: One end of the junction is discordant with germline, which a read error may explain. The chain recombines TRBV6-1 with TRBJ2-7; the D gene is possibly TRBD1 (8 bases). From germline, CDR1 is MNHNS and CDR2 SASEGT. CDR3 length: 15 amino acids. CDR3 sequence (DNA): TGTGCCGGCAGTGCGTACAGGGGGGGAAGCTACGACCAGTACTTC. The encoded protein is CAGSAYRGGSYDQYF.

As to this clonotype: A junction end diverges from the germline sequence, so it may reflect a read error. The rearrangement uses TRBV11-1 and TRBJ2-7; the D call may be TRBD1 or TRBD2 (6 bases each). The CDR3 covers 14 residues. Germline-derived CDR1 and CDR2 are SGHAT and FQDESV (reference sequence). The CDR3 protein is CASSLRGAFYEQYF. CDR3 bases: TGTGCCAGCAGCTTAAGGGGGGCCTTCTACGAACAGTACTTC. The full variable domain, rest sourced from reference TRBV11-1 and TRBJ2-7, is EAEVAQSPRYKITEKSQAVAFWCDPISGHATLYWYRQILGQGPELLVQFQDESVVDDSQLPKDRFSAERLKGVDSTLKIQPAELGDSAMYLCASSLRGAFYEQYFGPGTRLTVT.

This clonotype has more than one count but fewer than ten. A much larger clone sits a single nucleotide away, making a read error possible. This chain uses TRBV4-2 with TRBJ2-1, with a tentative D call TRBD2 (6 bases). The CDR3 is 15 amino acids. Germline V gene data show CDR1 as LGHNA and CDR2 as YNFKEQ. Written as DNA, the CDR3 is TGTGCCAGCAGCCAAGATGACCAGCGGGTCAATGGGCAGTTCTTC. Its translation: CASSQDDQRVNGQFF.

With respect to this clonotype: It may be a read error: a sequence one base away is much more abundant. The chain links TRBV28 to TRBJ2-1; D is unclear. With 8 bases removed from V and 2 bases from J, the gap between germline ends came to 19 bases. The V gene's germline CDR1 is MDHEN and CDR2 SYDVKM. CDR3 length: 16 residues. CDR3 DNA sequence: TGTGCCAGCTCACCCGGTGTCAGGTCACCCTACAATGAGCAGTTCTTC. The encoded protein is CASSPGVRSPYNEQFF.

The chain recombines TRBV12-3 or TRBV12-4 with TRBJ2-5, with 8 bases aligning to TRBD2. V was pared by 5 bases and J by 10 bases, with 24 bases of the junction left unmatched. The length of the CDR3 is 18 residues. The CDR3 region is CASSPLKAGVGRTEYQYF. The DNA for the CDR3 is TGTGCCAGCAGTCCCCTTAAAGCGGGGGTCGGGAGAACGGAGTACCAGTACTTC.

Concerning this clonotype itself: A much larger clonotype is one base distant, so this may be a read error. The rearrangement links TRBV30 to TRBJ2-3; D uncertain. The CDR3 extends over 12 amino acids. The germline V gene has CDR1 GTSNPN and CDR2 SVGIG (reference sequence). The CDR3 region is CARSRSADTQYF. As DNA, the CDR3 is TGTGCCAGGAGTCGGAGTGCAGATACGCAGTATTTT.

In this sample, this clonotype turned up once. V is TRBV28 and J is TRBJ2-5; maybe TRBD1 (6 bases). This CDR3 region has 14 residues. CDR1 is MDHEN, CDR2 SYDVKM, per germline. Deletions cut 2 bases from V and 14 bases from J, with 21 bases between. In nucleotides, the CDR3 is TGTGCCAGCAGTTTACAGGGGAAAGCAGAGATCCAATACTTC. It yields the protein CASSLQGKAEIQYF.